This T cell receptor (beta chain) was sequenced during a study of a mutant IDH1 vaccine in newly diagnosed glioma. Study-level information: Initiation of the vaccine course occurred 4-6 weeks after radiotherapy alone, or alongside temozolomide cycles. Study-level findings and limits: The occurrence of vaccine-induced immune responses was seen in around 93% of patients.

Losses at the gene ends were 3 bases for V and 3 bases for J; bases not matched to a gene: 9. In germline, CDR1 is LNHDA, CDR2 SQIVND (reference sequence). There are 16 residues in the CDR3. Repertoires were generated with immunoSEQ multiplex PCR, while TCRdb's copy carries only in-frame clones and drops some. In the table there are about 60,000 clones, approximately 84% of which are singletons. As to time point: week 11, during vaccination. Doses comprised 300 ug of mutant IDH1 20-mer peptide each, plus topical imiquimod. Patients carried new grade 3 or 4 IDH1-mutant astrocytomas lacking nuclear ATRX. A remark on this clone: The antigen remains unidentified.

The origin of this receptor is a woman aged 45 to 65 with glioma. The sequences come from PBMCs, collected from a glioma patient whose treatment included an IDH1 peptide vaccine. V usage is TRBV19 and J usage is TRBJ2-5; 8 positions agree with TRBD1. CDR3 in DNA: TGTGCCAGTAGTATCGGAGCAGGGGGCGCGAAAGAGACCCAGTACTTC. Translating it yields CASSIGAGGAKETQYF.